These 32 T cell receptor beta chains came from one sample sequenced in a study of T-cell reconstitution after alpha-beta-depleted transplantation in children. As it was prepared, the TCRbeta library received unique molecular identifiers. TCRdb reprocessed the PCR reads with MiXCR, giving one entry per CDR3 protein. The table records 500,000 to 600,000 distinct CDR3 sequences, approximately 29% of them present only once. The material was PBMCs from the stem cell graft donor, obtained from the stem cell graft. These receptors were obtained from a human donor who donated a stem cell graft to a child with aplastic anemia.

This chain connects TRBV24-1 to TRBJ2-5; a weak D match, TRBD2 (7 bases). The germline V gene has CDR1 KGHDR and CDR2 SFDVKD. This CDR3 region has 15 residues. The germline V and J ends were trimmed by 7 bases and 5 bases, with 19 bases remaining between them. The CDR3 DNA is TGTGCCACCAGCCCCTCGGGGGGCGATGGGGAGACCCAGTACTTC. Amino acid sequence: CATSPSGGDGETQYF.

This chain uses TRBV5-6 with TRBJ1-1, with 8 bases identical to TRBD1. V lost 0 bases to trimming and J lost 4 bases; unmatched junction nucleotides: 2. Germline loops: CDR1 SGHDT, CDR2 YYEEEE. The CDR3 has 14 residues. CDR3 sequence reads: CASSLGGQVTEAFF. DNA for the CDR3: TGTGCCAGCAGCTTGGGGGGACAGGTCACTGAAGCTTTCTTT.

This rearrangement joins TRBV20-1 to TRBJ2-1; TRBD1 agrees at 7 bases. Looked up from germline, CDR1 is DFQATT and CDR2 is SNEGSKA (reference sequence). The ends lost 4 bases at V and 9 bases at J; junction bases unmatched: 6. The CDR3 runs 12 residues. Here the CDR3 reads CSAMKDRAEQFF. DNA of the CDR3: TGCAGTGCTATGAAAGACAGGGCTGAGCAGTTCTTC.

The J gene is TRBJ1-5, the V gene TRBV19, with no clear D. The V end lost 1 base, the J end lost 2 bases, and 18 bases lay between the germline ends. Germline V gene data show CDR1 as LNHDA and CDR2 as SQIVND (reference sequence). The CDR3 is 18 residues long. The CDR3 reads CASSIVSKDPWGNQPQHF. Here the CDR3 DNA reads TGTGCCAGTAGTATAGTTTCGAAAGACCCTTGGGGCAATCAGCCCCAGCATTTT. The entire variable domain, with the rest obtained from reference TRBV19 and TRBJ1-5, is as follows: DGGITQSPKYLFRKEGQNVTLSCEQNLNHDAMYWYRQDPGQGLRLIYYSQIVNDFQKGDIAEGYSVSREKKESFPLTVTSAQKNPTAFYLCASSIVSKDPWGNQPQHFGDGTRLSIL.

The chain carries TRBV5-3 and TRBJ2-7, with 9 bases matching TRBD1. TRBV5-3 is marked as an open reading frame, function uncertain. The V and J ends lost 0 bases and 4 bases, in that order; junction bases with no gene match: 11. The CDR3 sequence is 17 residues long. The CDR3 DNA reads as TGTGCCAGAAGCTTGGGGTCCCGGGACAGGGCTTATTACGAGCAGTACGTC. Its translation is CARSLGSRDRAYYEQYV.

The gene calls are TRBV29-1 and TRBJ2-3; D uncertain. V was cut by 1 base and J by 9 bases, with 5 bases left in between. CDR1 is SQVTM and CDR2 is ANQGSEA in the germline V gene. This CDR3 has 10 amino acids. Here the CDR3 reads CSVEVGTQYF. The CDR3 region has the DNA TGCAGCGTTGAAGTTGGGACGCAGTATTTT.

There are many counts of this clonotype. The junction and the germline gene differ at one end; a read error may be behind it. This rearrangement joins TRBV20-1 to TRBJ2-7, with 10 bases that match TRBD2. CDR1 is DFQATT, CDR2 SNEGSKA, per germline (reference sequence). There are 15 residues in the CDR3. CDR3 in DNA: TGCAGTGCTAGACCGAGCGGGAGGGCCTCCCACGAGCAGTACTTC. It translates to CSARPSGRASHEQYF.

This clonotype was seen a few times. V usage is TRBV12-3 or TRBV12-4 and J usage is TRBJ2-7; the match to TRBD2 covers 11 bases. This CDR3 spans 14 amino acids. CDR3 sequence (DNA): TGTGCCAGCAGTCTAGCGGGAGGCGCGGGAGAGCAGTACGTC. This gives the protein CASSLAGGAGEQYV.

The chain joins TRBV9 to TRBJ2-2; 8 bases are a match to TRBD2. CDR1 SGDLS and CDR2 YYNGEE come from the germline V gene. The CDR3 spans 16 residues. Trimming at V came to 1 base and at J to 4 bases, leaving 6 bases not matched to a gene. CDR3 residues: CASSVKSGGFTGELFF. CDR3 DNA: TGTGCCAGCAGCGTAAAGAGCGGGGGATTCACCGGGGAGCTGTTTTTT.

This clonotype was observed a few times. The chain links TRBV12-5 to TRBJ1-2, with a possible D match to TRBD1 (6 bases). The CDR3 sequence is 15 residues long. Germline loops: CDR1 LGHNT, CDR2 FRNRAP. Trimming removed 0 bases from V and 3 bases from J, with 11 bases in between. The CDR3 DNA reads as TGTGCTAGTGGTTTGGTACCCTCAGGGGACTATGGCTACACCTTC. It yields the protein CASGLVPSGDYGYTF.

This clonotype occurred a few times. The chain combines TRBV7-2 with TRBJ1-5, with D possibly TRBD1 on 5 matching bases. Germline assignment: CDR1 SGHTA and CDR2 FQGNSA. Deletions cut 5 bases from V and 9 bases from J, with 14 bases between. This CDR3 contains 13 residues. CDR3 amino acids: CASSVYQGRPQHF. The CDR3 DNA reads as TGTGCCAGCAGCGTATACCAGGGCCGGCCCCAGCATTTT.

The chain couples TRBV5-6 to TRBJ2-1, with TRBD1 matching 8 bases. CDR3 length equals 12 residues. Trimming at V came to 4 bases and at J to 13 bases, leaving 7 bases not matched to a gene. Germline loops: CDR1 SGHDT, CDR2 YYEEEE. CDR3 protein: CASSRGGQGQFF. CDR3 nucleotide sequence: TGTGCCAGCAGCCGGGGAGGACAGGGCCAGTTCTTC.

The chain links TRBV10-3 to TRBJ2-3; D remains unclear. The CDR3 has 15 amino acids. V shed 0 bases and J shed 2 bases, with 9 bases lying between them. In germline, CDR1 is ENHRY, CDR2 SYGVKD. This CDR3 is CAISESSGSTDTQYF. CDR3 DNA: TGTGCCATCAGTGAGTCAAGTGGCTCCACAGATACGCAGTATTTT.

This rearrangement joins TRBV20-1 to TRBJ2-1; 7 bases fit TRBD2. This CDR3 comprises 12 residues. Germline V gives CDR1 DFQATT, CDR2 SNEGSKA (reference sequence). J gave up 8 bases and V 6 bases, and 7 bases lay outside the gene matches. The CDR3 DNA reads as TGCAGTGCGAGGCGGGAGTTGTATGAGCAGTTCTTC. Residues: CSARRELYEQFF.

The V call is TRBV11-2, the J call TRBJ2-4, with D possibly TRBD2 on 6 matching bases. The CDR3 is 19 amino acids. Germline V gene lookup returns CDR1 SGHAT and CDR2 FQNNGV. Between the trimmed V and J ends, which lost 5 bases and 1 base, there was a span of 24 bases. The CDR3 coding sequence is TGTGCCAGCAGCCAACGGGCTAGCGAGAGCCCAGACGCCAAAAACATTCAGTACTTC. This gives the protein CASSQRASESPDAKNIQYF.

The chain recombines TRBV6-5 with TRBJ1-2; TRBD1 agrees at 7 bases. Trimming took 1 base from V and 4 from J; bases not matched to a gene: 15. The germline gives CDR1 MNHEY, CDR2 SVGAGI. The CDR3 is made up of 18 amino acids. The CDR3 protein is CASSYYKGGRQGGYGYTF. As DNA, the CDR3 is TGTGCCAGCAGTTACTACAAAGGGGGCCGACAGGGTGGCTATGGCTACACCTTC.

This rearrangement joins TRBV6-1 to TRBJ1-4; perhaps TRBD1 as D (5 bases). CDR1 is MNHNS and CDR2 is SASEGT in the germline V gene. Trimming removed 6 bases at V and 4 bases at J, with 12 bases between. This CDR3 comprises 14 residues. DNA for the CDR3: TGTGCCAGCAGGCTCGCGGGGCGTAATGAAAAACTGTTTTTT. Protein sequence: CASRLAGRNEKLFF.

This rearrangement joins TRBV7-2 to TRBJ1-4; TRBD1 might be the D (6 bases). Germline V gene data show CDR1 as SGHTA and CDR2 as FQGNSA. The CDR3 covers 14 residues. V was pared by 4 bases and J by 7 bases, with 13 bases between. For the CDR3, the DNA is TGTGCCAGCAGCTCACAGGGTGCGGCTGAAAAACTGTTTTTT. The encoded protein is CASSSQGAAEKLFF.

The CDR3 sequence is CASSFSQLAGDEQFF. The CDR3 DNA reads TGTGCCAGCAGCTTCTCCCAGCTAGCGGGAGATGAGCAGTTCTTC. This chain connects TRBV28 to TRBJ2-1; TRBD2 matches 10 bases. V shed 6 bases, J shed 8 bases, and the junction held 10 bases outside the gene matches. The germline V gene encodes CDR1 MDHEN and CDR2 SYDVKM. The CDR3 is 15 residues long.

This chain connects TRBV2 to TRBJ2-6; the match to TRBD1 covers 8 bases. J lost 15 bases, V lost 5 bases, and 12 bases had no gene match. The CDR3 is 14 amino acids. The germline gives CDR1 SNHLY, CDR2 FYNNEI. The CDR3 DNA reads as TGTGCCAGCAGTCCGGACAGGGTCCTTTCGCCCCTGACTTTC. Amino acid sequence: CASSPDRVLSPLTF.

A single count supports this clonotype. V usage is TRBV12-3 or TRBV12-4 and J usage is TRBJ1-2; 10 nucleotides agree with TRBD1. The J segment lost 2 bases and the V segment lost 8 bases, leaving 11 bases of the junction unmatched. This CDR3 is built from 16 residues. For the CDR3, the DNA is TGTGCCAGCGTTGGGACAGGGGTCCGCTTCAACTATGGCTACACCTTC. Its protein product is CASVGTGVRFNYGYTF.

The chain couples TRBV2 to TRBJ1-5; D is unresolved. CDR1 is SNHLY and CDR2 is FYNNEI in the germline V gene. The CDR3 has 14 amino acids. Trimming took off 3 bases at V and 5 bases at J, with 11 bases between the two ends. CDR3 bases: TGTGCCAGCAGTGAGGCAGCAGCATATCAGCCCCAGCATTTT. Amino acid sequence: CASSEAAAYQPQHF.

In its sample, this clonotype was seen once. Because the CDR3 is missing its conserved closing phenylalanine or tryptophan, this is likely a read error. J is TRBJ2-3 and V is TRBV12-3 or TRBV12-4; TRBD1 might be the D (6 bases). V dropped 4 bases and J dropped 6 bases, with 11 bases sitting between them. The CDR3 consists of 13 residues. This chain's CDR3 is CASSSRGWDTQYL. CDR3 bases: TGTGCCAGCAGTTCCAGGGGTTGGGATACGCAGTATTTG.

The CDR3 nucleotides read TGTGCCAGCAGTTACTCGAGTACAGCGCAAGAGACCCAGTACTTC. Amino acids: CASSYSSTAQETQYF. This chain uses TRBV6-5 with TRBJ2-5; D not certain. The germline V and J ends were trimmed by 0 bases and 2 bases, with 10 bases remaining between them. There are 15 residues in the CDR3. Germline CDR1 and CDR2: MNHEY and SVGAGI.

The chain links TRBV7-6 to TRBJ1-5, with D perhaps TRBD1 (6 bases). V was pared by 0 bases and J by 1 base, with 16 bases between. The CDR3 contains 18 residues. The germline gives CDR1 SGHVS, CDR2 FNYEAQ. The CDR3 region is CASSLAPPDSLSNQPQHF. The CDR3 region has the DNA TGTGCCAGCAGCTTAGCCCCTCCGGACAGTCTGAGCAATCAGCCCCAGCATTTT. Complete variable domain (other parts from reference TRBV7-6 and TRBJ1-5): GAGVSQSPRYKVTKRGQDVALRCDPISGHVSLYWYRQALGQGPEFLTYFNYEAQQDKSGLPNDRFSAERPEGSISTLTIQRTEQRDSAMYRCASSLAPPDSLSNQPQHFGDGTRLSIL.

The CDR3 spells CAVGAVYEQYV. CDR3 bases: TGCGCGGTCGGGGCTGTCTACGAGCAGTACGTC. V is TRBV7-8 and J is TRBJ2-7; D may be TRBD1 or TRBD2 (5 bases each). There are 11 residues in the CDR3. The germline CDR1 and CDR2 sequences are SGHVS and FQNEAQ.

This clonotype occurred many times. This sequence joins TRBV20-1 and TRBJ2-6; a weak D match, TRBD2 (6 bases). CDR1 is DFQATT and CDR2 is SNEGSKA in the germline V gene (reference sequence). The CDR3 sequence is 17 residues long. The V gene lost 5 bases and the J gene lost 0 bases, with 17 bases spanning the gap. The chain's CDR3 is CSAVPGTWGSGANVLTF. The CDR3 region has the DNA TGCAGTGCTGTCCCCGGGACTTGGGGCTCTGGGGCCAACGTCCTGACTTTC.

The J gene is TRBJ2-4, the V gene TRBV12-3 or TRBV12-4; 9 bases line up with TRBD2. This CDR3 contains 12 residues. After removal of 3 bases from V and 9 bases from J, the junction contained 0 bases not matched to a gene. The DNA for the CDR3 is TGTGCCAGCAGTTTGCGGGGGGGCATTCAGTACTTC. This sequence encodes CASSLRGGIQYF.

V is TRBV20-1 and J is TRBJ2-2, with 8 nucleotides matching TRBD1. The V and J ends lost 0 bases and 3 bases, in that order; junction bases with no gene match: 3. The CDR3 covers 15 residues. Germline V gene sequence: CDR1 DFQATT, CDR2 SNEGSKA (reference sequence). The CDR3: CSARDPRGHTGELFF. Here the CDR3 DNA reads TGCAGTGCTAGAGACCCCAGGGGGCACACCGGGGAGCTGTTTTTT.

V is TRBV5-1 and J is TRBJ2-5; TRBD1 matches at 9 bases. Germline CDR1 reads SGHRS; CDR2 reads YFSETQ. Trimming at V came to 5 bases and at J to 1 base, leaving 3 bases not matched to a gene. The CDR3 is 14 amino acids. CDR3 nucleotides: TGCGCCAGCAGTCAACAGGGGGCCCAAGAGACCCAGTACTTC. Amino acids: CASSQQGAQETQYF.

The chain couples TRBV12-3 or TRBV12-4 to TRBJ1-1; 7 nucleotides match TRBD1. CDR3 length: 17 residues. With V trimmed by 5 bases and J by 4 bases, 16 bases remained unmatched. The CDR3 sequence is CASSPRGRGVVGTEAFF. DNA for the CDR3: TGTGCCAGCAGTCCCCGTGGCAGGGGGGTAGTTGGCACTGAAGCTTTCTTT.

The chain is built from TRBV6-2 or TRBV6-3 and TRBJ1-2; the D is unclear. Trimming stripped 2 bases from V and 2 bases from J, with 12 bases between. Looked up from germline, CDR1 is MNHEY and CDR2 is SVGEGT. This CDR3 region has 15 residues. This CDR3 is CASSYRRAQNYGYTF. CDR3 in DNA: TGTGCCAGCAGTTACCGGAGAGCCCAGAACTATGGCTACACCTTC.